The entry below describes one TCR beta chain. The antigen is unknown. The record originates from a study of cytomegalovirus exposure and HLA in healthy donors. Across the whole study: A previous analysis identified 117 million unique TCR beta sequences derived from around 180 million T cells. About 84% of some 390 genotyped donors fell in the Caucasian-associated ancestry cluster.

In the PCR, 60 Vbeta and 13 Jbeta primers were used. Generated by immunoSEQ multiplex PCR, the TCRdb table keeps only in-frame clones and is missing some. Here the sample spans under 200,000 clones, roughly 80% being singletons. Trimming took off 1 base at V and 3 bases at J, with 13 bases between the two ends. CDR1 is SGHAT, CDR2 FQDESV, per germline (reference sequence). There are 15 residues in the CDR3. Study-wide results and limits: DRB1 had the most TCR associations and HLA-C the fewest, a later analysis found, with rates varying by HLA locus. It was confirmed in vitro that a few of the CMV-associated chains were specific for CMV antigens.

The chain recombines TRBV11-1 with TRBJ2-7; maybe TRBD1 (6 bases). The TCR comes from a man in his forties in good health and CMV-seropositive. The sequencing input was PBMCs. The CDR3 nucleotides read TGTGCCAGCAGCTTAGGGGGGCACCGGGGCTACGAGCAGTACTTC. This codes for CASSLGGHRGYEQYF.